The table lists the clone carrying this T cell receptor beta chain with a few counts. Antigen unknown. MiXCR, applied by TCRdb to the 5' RACE reads, yields one record per CDR3 protein. Among under 90,000 distinct CDR3 sequences, less than 15% were seen once, and the ten largest hold 5% to 7.5%. These data come from a study of early T cells in non-severe SARS-CoV-2 infection. General observations from the study: Clonotype matching in VDJdb favored anti-spike CD8 responses and did not capture private and CD4 specificities.

J lost 4 bases, V lost 3 bases, and 6 bases had no gene match. The CDR3 sequence is 14 residues long. Looked up from germline, CDR1 is SGHVS and CDR2 is FNYEAQ. The TCR sequence derives from an adult who was a healthcare worker with PCR-confirmed SARS-CoV-2 infection or an uninfected control (not recorded which). The chain is built from TRBV7-6 and TRBJ2-7, with TRBD2 identical over 7 bases. The specimen was whole blood. The CDR3: CASSLLGEGYEQYF. For the CDR3, the DNA is TGTGCCAGCAGCTTGCTTGGGGAGGGTTACGAGCAGTACTTC. Together with reference TRBV7-6 and TRBJ2-7, the CDR3 gives the full variable domain: GAGVSQSPRYKVTKRGQDVALRCDPISGHVSLYWYRQALGQGPEFLTYFNYEAQQDKSGLPNDRFSAERPEGSISTLTIQRTEQRDSAMYRCASSLLGEGYEQYFGPGTRLTVT.